This T cell receptor (beta chain) appears in the sequencing data of a study of shared clonotypes between healthy human individuals. Study-wide findings and caveats: Roughly 5% was the fraction of naive CD4 clonotypes found shared across several donors.

The split of CD4+ cells yielded CD45RA+ naive and CD45RA-negative memory subsets. The material for each subset, its genomic DNA, was split evenly across several immunoSEQ plates. Assay used: immunoSEQ multiplex PCR; TCRdb lists only in-frame clones, some missing. In the table there are millions of clones, 85% to 95% of which are singletons. CDR1 is ENHRY and CDR2 is SYGVKD in the germline V gene. V lost 3 bases and J 0 bases, leaving 9 bases between the germline ends. There are 16 residues in the CDR3. Concerning this clone itself: Antigen: not known.

The sequencing sample was made of naive CD4+ T cells sorted from blood. The subset was: CD45RA+ positively selected. The TCR comes from a man younger than 35 in good health. The gene calls are TRBV10-3 and TRBJ2-6; D is unresolved. This chain's CDR3 is CAISDHQSSGANVLTF. The CDR3 bases are TGTGCCATCAGTGACCACCAGAGCTCTGGGGCCAACGTCCTGACTTTC.